The TCR beta chain described here comes from a study of shared clonotypes between healthy human individuals. Germline CDR1 reads GTSNPN; CDR2 reads SVGIG (reference sequence). Germline trimming cut 0 bases from V and 5 bases from J; bases unmatched to any gene: 4. This CDR3 spans 14 amino acids. This clone was found a few times. Profiled with immunoSEQ multiplex PCR; TCRdb holds only in-frame clones, not every one. Of about 690,000 clones listed, roughly 87% are singletons. This TCR was recovered from a man aged 18 to 29 in good health. Some clones in this sample may be carry-over from other donors' samples. The chain couples TRBV30 to TRBJ2-1, with TRBD2 matching over 7 bases. Sequences were obtained from memory CD8+ T cells from PBMCs. The subset here: CD45RO+ cells pooled with CCR7-negative TemRA cells. The CDR3: CAWSVGLGNNEQFF. The CDR3 DNA follows: TGTGCCTGGAGTGTTGGACTAGGGAACAATGAGCAGTTCTTC.